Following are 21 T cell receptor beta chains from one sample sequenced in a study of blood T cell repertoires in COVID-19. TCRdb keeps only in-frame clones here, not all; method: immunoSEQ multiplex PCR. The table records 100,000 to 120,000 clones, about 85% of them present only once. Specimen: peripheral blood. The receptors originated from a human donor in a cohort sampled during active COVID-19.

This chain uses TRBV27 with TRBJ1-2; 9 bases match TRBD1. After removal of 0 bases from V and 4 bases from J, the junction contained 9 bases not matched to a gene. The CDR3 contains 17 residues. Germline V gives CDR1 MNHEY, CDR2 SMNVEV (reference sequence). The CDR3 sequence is CASSLSGTGYSSYGYTF. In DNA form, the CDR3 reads TGTGCCAGCAGTTTATCCGGGACAGGGTATAGTAGCTATGGCTACACCTTC.

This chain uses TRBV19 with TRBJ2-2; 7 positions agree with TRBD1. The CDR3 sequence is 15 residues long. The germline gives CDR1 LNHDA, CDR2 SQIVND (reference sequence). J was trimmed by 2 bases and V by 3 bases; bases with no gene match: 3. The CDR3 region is CASSMGQTNTGELFF. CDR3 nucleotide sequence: TGTGCCAGTAGTATGGGACAGACTAACACCGGGGAGCTGTTTTTT.

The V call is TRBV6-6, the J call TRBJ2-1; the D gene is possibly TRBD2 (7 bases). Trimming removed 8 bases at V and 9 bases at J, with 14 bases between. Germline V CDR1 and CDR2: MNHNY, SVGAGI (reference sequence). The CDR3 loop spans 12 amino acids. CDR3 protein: CASWGGLGEQFF. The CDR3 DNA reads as TGTGCCAGCTGGGGGGGCCTGGGTGAGCAGTTCTTC.

The CDR3 region has the DNA TGTGCCACCAGCAGAGGCCCGGTGGGGCTAGAGACCCAGTACTTC. Residues: CATSRGPVGLETQYF. V and J are TRBV15 and TRBJ2-5; maybe TRBD1 (5 bases). CDR1 is LNHNV, CDR2 YYDKDF, per germline (reference sequence). CDR3 size: 15 residues. Trimming pared 1 base from V and 4 bases from J, leaving 13 bases between.

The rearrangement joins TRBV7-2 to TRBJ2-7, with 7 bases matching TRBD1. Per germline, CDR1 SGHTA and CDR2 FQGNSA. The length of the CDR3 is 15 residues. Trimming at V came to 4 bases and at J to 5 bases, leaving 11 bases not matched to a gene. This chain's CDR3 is CASSSRGGAVNEQYF. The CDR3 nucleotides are TGTGCCAGCAGCTCGAGAGGGGGCGCGGTGAACGAGCAGTACTTC.

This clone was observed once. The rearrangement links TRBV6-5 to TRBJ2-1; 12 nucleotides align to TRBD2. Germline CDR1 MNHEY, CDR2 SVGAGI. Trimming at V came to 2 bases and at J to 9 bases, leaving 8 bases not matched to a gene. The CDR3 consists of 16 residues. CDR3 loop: CASSYPLAGGPGEQFF. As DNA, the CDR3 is TGTGCCAGCAGTTACCCGCTAGCGGGGGGGCCTGGTGAGCAGTTCTTC.

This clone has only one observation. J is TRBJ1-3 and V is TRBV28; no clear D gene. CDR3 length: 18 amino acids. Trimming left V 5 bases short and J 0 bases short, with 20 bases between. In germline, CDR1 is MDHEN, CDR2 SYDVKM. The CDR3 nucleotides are TGTGCCAGCAGTCAAATCCCTGGACGGGGATCCTCTGGAAACACCATATATTTT. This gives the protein CASSQIPGRGSSGNTIYF.

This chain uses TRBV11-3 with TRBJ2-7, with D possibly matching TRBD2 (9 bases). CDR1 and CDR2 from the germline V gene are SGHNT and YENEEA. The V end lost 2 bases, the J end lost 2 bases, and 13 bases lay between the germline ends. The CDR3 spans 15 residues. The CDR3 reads CASSLLAGQAYEQYF. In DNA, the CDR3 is TGTGCCAGCAGCTTACTAGCGGGACAGGCCTACGAGCAGTACTTC.

CDR3 nucleotides: TGTGCCAGCAGCCAATACCACTCCGGGACAGGGTACGAGCAGTACTTC. It translates to CASSQYHSGTGYEQYF. This sequence joins TRBV16 and TRBJ2-7; 9 nucleotides align to TRBD1. The CDR3 spans 16 residues. Germline CDR1 and CDR2: KGHSY and FQNENV. J gave up 4 bases and V 1 base, and 8 bases lay outside the gene matches.

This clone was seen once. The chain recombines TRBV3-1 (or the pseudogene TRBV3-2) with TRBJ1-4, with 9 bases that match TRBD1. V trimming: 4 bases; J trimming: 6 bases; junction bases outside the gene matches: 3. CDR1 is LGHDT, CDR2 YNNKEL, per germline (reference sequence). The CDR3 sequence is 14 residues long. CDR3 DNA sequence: TGTGCCAGCAGCCTAAGACAGGGGGATGAAAAACTGTTTTTT. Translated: CASSLRQGDEKLFF.

Written as DNA, the CDR3 is TGTGCCAGTACTCGACAGGGAAGAATCACTGAAGCTTTCTTT. This gives the protein CASTRQGRITEAFF. The J gene is TRBJ1-1, the V gene TRBV19; 7 nucleotides agree with TRBD1. CDR3 length equals 14 residues. The V segment lost 7 bases and the J segment 4 bases; nucleotides outside the gene matches: 9. Germline assignment: CDR1 LNHDA and CDR2 SQIVND (reference sequence).

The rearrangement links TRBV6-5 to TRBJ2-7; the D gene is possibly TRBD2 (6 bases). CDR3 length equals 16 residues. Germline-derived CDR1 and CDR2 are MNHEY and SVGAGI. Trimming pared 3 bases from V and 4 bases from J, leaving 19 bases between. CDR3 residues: CASSYFPSSRGYEQYF. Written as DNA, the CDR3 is TGTGCCAGCAGTTATTTCCCGTCCAGTCGGGGGTACGAGCAGTACTTC.

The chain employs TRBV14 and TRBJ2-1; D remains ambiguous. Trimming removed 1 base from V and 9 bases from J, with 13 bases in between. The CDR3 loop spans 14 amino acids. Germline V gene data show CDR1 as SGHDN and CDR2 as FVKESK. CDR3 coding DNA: TGTGCCAGCAGCCAAGGGGTAGCAGCGCCTGAGCAGTTCTTC. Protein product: CASSQGVAAPEQFF.

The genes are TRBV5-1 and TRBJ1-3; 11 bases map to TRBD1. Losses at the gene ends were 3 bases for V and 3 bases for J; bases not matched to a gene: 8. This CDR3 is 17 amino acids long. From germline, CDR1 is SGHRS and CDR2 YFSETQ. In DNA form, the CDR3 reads TGCGCCAGCAGCTCGAAAACCGGGACAGGGGGTGGAAACACCATATATTTT. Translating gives CASSSKTGTGGGNTIYF.

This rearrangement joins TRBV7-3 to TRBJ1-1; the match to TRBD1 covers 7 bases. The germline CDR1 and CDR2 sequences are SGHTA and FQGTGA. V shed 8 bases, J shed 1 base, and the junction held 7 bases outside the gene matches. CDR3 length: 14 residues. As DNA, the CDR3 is TGTGCCAGCCGCCTGACAGGGCAGAACACTGAAGCTTTCTTT. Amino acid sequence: CASRLTGQNTEAFF.

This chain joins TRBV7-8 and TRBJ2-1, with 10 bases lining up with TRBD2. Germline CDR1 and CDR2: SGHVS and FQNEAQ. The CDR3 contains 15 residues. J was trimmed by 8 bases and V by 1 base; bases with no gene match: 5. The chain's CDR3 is CASSLGASGGDEQFF. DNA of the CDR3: TGTGCCAGCAGCTTAGGGGCTAGCGGGGGTGATGAGCAGTTCTTC. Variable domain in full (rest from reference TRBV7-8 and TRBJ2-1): GAGVSQSPRYKVAKRGQDVALRCDPISGHVSLFWYQQALGQGPEFLTYFQNEAQLDKSGLPSDRFFAERPEGSVSTLKIQRTQQEDSAVYLCASSLGASGGDEQFFGPGTRLTVL.

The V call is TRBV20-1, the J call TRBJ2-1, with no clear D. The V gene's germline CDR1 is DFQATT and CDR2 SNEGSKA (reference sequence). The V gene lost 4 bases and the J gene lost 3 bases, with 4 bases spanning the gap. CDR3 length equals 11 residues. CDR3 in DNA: TGCAGTGCTAACAGCTACAATGAGCAGTTCTTC. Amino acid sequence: CSANSYNEQFF.

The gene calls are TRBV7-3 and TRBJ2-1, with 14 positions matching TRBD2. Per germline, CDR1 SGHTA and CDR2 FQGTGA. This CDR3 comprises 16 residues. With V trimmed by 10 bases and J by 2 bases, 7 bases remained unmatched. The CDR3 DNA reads TGTGCCACCGGACTAGCGGGGGGCTTGACCTACAATGAGCAGTTCTTC. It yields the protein CATGLAGGLTYNEQFF.

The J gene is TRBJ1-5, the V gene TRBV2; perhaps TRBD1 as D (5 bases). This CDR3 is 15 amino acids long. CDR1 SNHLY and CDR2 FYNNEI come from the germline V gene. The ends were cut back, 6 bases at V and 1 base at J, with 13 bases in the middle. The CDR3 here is CASRKGEGSNQPQHF. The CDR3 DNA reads TGTGCCAGCAGAAAAGGGGAGGGAAGCAATCAGCCCCAGCATTTT.

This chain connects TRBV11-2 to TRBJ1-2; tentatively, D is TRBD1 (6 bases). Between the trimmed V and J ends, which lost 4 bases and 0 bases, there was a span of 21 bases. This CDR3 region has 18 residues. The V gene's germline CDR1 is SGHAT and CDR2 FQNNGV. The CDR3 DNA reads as TGTGCCAGCAGCTCCTACAGACAGGAGAAAACATCTAACTATGGCTACACCTTC. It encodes CASSSYRQEKTSNYGYTF.

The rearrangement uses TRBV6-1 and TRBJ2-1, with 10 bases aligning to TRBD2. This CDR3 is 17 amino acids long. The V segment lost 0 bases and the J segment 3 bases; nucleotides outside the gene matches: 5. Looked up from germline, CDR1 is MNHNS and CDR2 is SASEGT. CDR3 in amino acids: CASSEALGLADYNEQFF. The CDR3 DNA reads TGTGCCAGCAGTGAAGCGCTTGGACTAGCGGACTACAATGAGCAGTTCTTC.